By sample share, the clone carrying this T cell receptor beta chain is medium-sized. This CDR3 contains 14 residues. In germline, CDR1 is LNHDA, CDR2 SQIVND (reference sequence). V lost 5 bases, J lost 7 bases, and 18 bases lay in between. The sample originates from a study of radiotherapy plus CTLA-4 blockade in lung cancer. Only in-frame clones appear in the TCRdb table, and some are missing; sequencing was by immunoSEQ multiplex PCR. This sample yields fewer than 35,000 clones, of which roughly 79% are seen a single time; around 14% belongs to the top ten. The TCR comes from a human donor with non-small cell lung cancer that progressed on radiotherapy plus ipilimumab. The input for sequencing was peripheral blood, taken from a patient treated with radiotherapy plus ipilimumab. The chain uses TRBV19 and TRBJ2-7; the D gene is possibly TRBD1 (6 bases). The DNA for the CDR3 is TGTGCCAGTAGTGTCAGGGGAACTACGGGGGAGCAGTACTTC. Its protein is CASSVRGTTGEQYF. Supplemented by reference TRBV19 and TRBJ2-7, the full variable domain reads DGGITQSPKYLFRKEGQNVTLSCEQNLNHDAMYWYRQDPGQGLRLIYYSQIVNDFQKGDIAEGYSVSREKKESFPLTVTSAQKNPTAFYLCASSVRGTTGEQYFGPGTRLTVT.